Included here is one T cell receptor (beta chain) sequence, with context. In Cohort 3, a recovered donor had either two negative PCRs, clearance, or symptom resolution. In the original workflow: The authors estimated nucleated cell counts from reference gene primer amplification. Profiled with immunoSEQ multiplex PCR; TCRdb holds only in-frame clones, not every one. V and J calls and clone size are given by that table; D and trimming were obtained from the DNA. Of about 400,000 clones in the sample, 85% to 90% were seen once. This sample is part of a study of blood T cell repertoires in COVID-19. As for the study in general: Researchers got acute and convalescent COVID-19 samples from the United States, Italy and Spain.

CDR1 SGHTA and CDR2 FQGNSA come from the germline V gene. J gave up 3 bases and V 5 bases, and 11 bases lay outside the gene matches. The CDR3 has 17 amino acids. The sequenced material came from PBMCs or T cells enriched from blood (not recorded which). The chain uses TRBV7-2 and TRBJ1-2, with 11 nucleotides matching TRBD1. The origin of this receptor is a woman in her 30s who had recovered from COVID-19. CDR3 protein: CASSPRTGGAEYYGYTF. For the CDR3, the DNA is TGTGCCAGCAGCCCGAGGACAGGGGGCGCGGAATACTATGGCTACACCTTC.